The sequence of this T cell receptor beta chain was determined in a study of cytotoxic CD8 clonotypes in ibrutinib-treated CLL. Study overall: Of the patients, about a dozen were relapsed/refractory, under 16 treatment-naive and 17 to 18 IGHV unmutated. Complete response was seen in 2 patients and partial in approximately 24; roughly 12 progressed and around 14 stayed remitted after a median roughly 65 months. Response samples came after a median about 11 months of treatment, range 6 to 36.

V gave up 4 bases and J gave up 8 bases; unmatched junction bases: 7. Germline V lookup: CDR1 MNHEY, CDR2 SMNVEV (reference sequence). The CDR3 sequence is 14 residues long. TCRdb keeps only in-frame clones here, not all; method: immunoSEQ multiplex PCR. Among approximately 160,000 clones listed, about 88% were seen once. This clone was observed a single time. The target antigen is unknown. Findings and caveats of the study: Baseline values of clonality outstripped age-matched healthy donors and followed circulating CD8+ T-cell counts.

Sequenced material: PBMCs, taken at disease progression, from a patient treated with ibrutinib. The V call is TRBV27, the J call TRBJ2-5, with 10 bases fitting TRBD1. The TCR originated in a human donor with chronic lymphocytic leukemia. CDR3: CASSWGQGFFTQYF. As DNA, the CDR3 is TGTGCCAGCAGTTGGGGACAGGGGTTCTTTACCCAGTACTTC.